This is a list of T cell receptor beta chains from one sample in a study of a mutant IDH1 vaccine in newly diagnosed glioma. Antigens of these TCRs are unknown. Sequenced by immunoSEQ multiplex PCR; TCRdb stores in-frame clones only, minus some. The sample has some 56,000 clones, 75% seen once. Here the sequenced sample was PBMCs, taken from a glioma patient whose treatment included an IDH1 peptide vaccine. These receptors all come from a middle-aged man with glioma. Each CDR3 is given with its conserved first and last residue. D genes are given only for firm matches. Clone size is given for some rows only: seen once, a few or many times, or a class if the clone is expanded.

v_call: TRBV2; clone_size: -; j_call: TRBJ1-3; d_call: -; cdr3_aa: CASTEASSGNTIYF; cdr3_nt: TGTGCCAGCACGGAGGCTAGCTCTGGAAACACCATATATTTT
v_call: TRBV4-3; clone_size: -; j_call: TRBJ2-5; d_call: -; cdr3_aa: CASSQELQQETQYF; cdr3_nt: TGCGCCAGCAGCCAAGAGTTACAGCAAGAGACCCAGTACTTC
v_call: TRBV7-2; clone_size: -; j_call: TRBJ2-6; d_call: -; cdr3_aa: CASSSSGGSSGANVLTF; cdr3_nt: TGTGCCAGCAGCTCAAGTGGGGGGTCCTCTGGGGCCAACGTCCTGACTTTC
v_call: TRBV30; clone_size: -; j_call: TRBJ1-4; d_call: TRBD1; cdr3_aa: CAWRAGRGLEKLFF; cdr3_nt: TGTGCCTGGAGAGCGGGCAGGGGGCTTGAAAAACTGTTTTTT
v_call: TRBV6-5; clone_size: -; j_call: TRBJ2-4; d_call: TRBD2; cdr3_aa: CASSRRPGLGDIQYF; cdr3_nt: TGTGCCAGCAGCCGTCGACCGGGACTAGGAGACATTCAGTACTTC
v_call: TRBV5-1; clone_size: -; j_call: TRBJ1-4; d_call: TRBD1; cdr3_aa: CASSLGDRFISNEKLFF; cdr3_nt: TGCGCCAGCAGCTTGGGGGACAGATTCATTTCTAATGAAAAACTGTTTTTT
v_call: TRBV4-3; clone_size: -; j_call: TRBJ2-2; d_call: -; cdr3_aa: CASSKWELFF; cdr3_nt: TGCGCCAGCAGCAAGTGGGAGCTGTTTTTT
v_call: TRBV4-3; clone_size: -; j_call: TRBJ2-5; d_call: -; cdr3_aa: CASSQEIGRGETQYF; cdr3_nt: TGCGCCAGCAGCCAAGAGATAGGGAGGGGGGAGACCCAGTACTTC
v_call: TRBV18; clone_size: once; j_call: TRBJ2-7; d_call: TRBD1; cdr3_aa: CASSPITGGRYEQYF; cdr3_nt: TGTGCCAGCTCACCAATCACAGGGGGAAGGTACGAGCAGTACTTC
v_call: TRBV9; clone_size: -; j_call: TRBJ1-1; d_call: -; cdr3_aa: CASSPGLMNTEAFF; cdr3_nt: TGTGCCAGCAGTCCAGGGCTTATGAACACTGAAGCTTTCTTT
v_call: TRBV7-9; clone_size: -; j_call: TRBJ2-7; d_call: -; cdr3_aa: CASSFPGFEQYF; cdr3_nt: TGTGCCAGCAGCTTCCCAGGGTTCGAGCAGTACTTC
v_call: TRBV10-2; clone_size: -; j_call: TRBJ1-3; d_call: -; cdr3_aa: CASSRGLDGNTIYF; cdr3_nt: TGCGCCAGCAGCCGGGGACTTGACGGAAACACCATATATTTT
v_call: TRBV9; clone_size: few; j_call: TRBJ2-1; d_call: -; cdr3_aa: CASSVGRANEQFF; cdr3_nt: TGTGCCAGCAGCGTAGGGCGAGCGAATGAGCAGTTCTTC
v_call: TRBV5-1; clone_size: few; j_call: TRBJ1-1; d_call: -; cdr3_aa: CASRNQGMNTEAFF; cdr3_nt: TGCGCCAGCAGGAATCAGGGCATGAACACTGAAGCTTTCTTT
v_call: TRBV29-1; clone_size: -; j_call: TRBJ2-5; d_call: TRBD2; cdr3_aa: CSVELGTSFQETQYF; cdr3_nt: TGCAGCGTTGAATTGGGGACTAGCTTTCAAGAGACCCAGTACTTC
v_call: TRBV10-3; clone_size: -; j_call: TRBJ1-5; d_call: -; cdr3_aa: CAISEHKGVSNQPQHF; cdr3_nt: TGTGCCATCAGTGAGCACAAGGGGGTAAGCAATCAGCCCCAGCATTTT
v_call: TRBV7-2; clone_size: -; j_call: TRBJ1-5; d_call: -; cdr3_aa: CASSLVGGTSNQPQHF; cdr3_nt: TGTGCCAGCAGCTTAGTTGGGGGAACTAGCAATCAGCCCCAGCATTTT
v_call: TRBV7-7; clone_size: -; j_call: TRBJ1-2; d_call: TRBD1; cdr3_aa: CASSLRTGRDGYTF; cdr3_nt: TGTGCTAGCAGCCTAAGGACAGGGCGCGATGGCTACACCTTC
v_call: TRBV28; clone_size: few; j_call: TRBJ1-1; d_call: -; cdr3_aa: CAITMNTEAFF; cdr3_nt: TGTGCCATTACGATGAACACTGAAGCTTTCTTT
v_call: TRBV29-1; clone_size: -; j_call: TRBJ1-5; d_call: -; cdr3_aa: CSVVDPYSNQPQHF; cdr3_nt: TGCAGCGTTGTAGATCCATATAGCAATCAGCCCCAGCATTTT
v_call: TRBV9; clone_size: -; j_call: TRBJ2-2; d_call: -; cdr3_aa: CASSVGQKTNTGELFF; cdr3_nt: TGTGCCAGCAGCGTAGGGCAAAAGACGAACACCGGGGAGCTGTTTTTT
v_call: TRBV28; clone_size: -; j_call: TRBJ2-4; d_call: -; cdr3_aa: CASSPRLAKNIQYF; cdr3_nt: TGTGCCAGCAGTCCTCGCCTAGCCAAAAACATTCAGTACTTC
v_call: TRBV18; clone_size: -; j_call: TRBJ2-7; d_call: TRBD1; cdr3_aa: CASSRRGQGYEQYF; cdr3_nt: TGTGCCAGCTCCCGGCGGGGACAGGGCTACGAGCAGTACTTC
v_call: TRBV5-1; clone_size: -; j_call: TRBJ2-2; d_call: TRBD1; cdr3_aa: CASSATGANTGELFF; cdr3_nt: TGCGCCAGCAGCGCGACAGGGGCGAACACCGGGGAGCTGTTTTTT
v_call: TRBV19; clone_size: -; j_call: TRBJ1-5; d_call: -; cdr3_aa: CASSMEQPQHF; cdr3_nt: TGTGCCAGTAGTATGGAGCAGCCCCAGCATTTT
v_call: TRBV18; clone_size: -; j_call: TRBJ2-5; d_call: -; cdr3_aa: CASSPPVARSQETQYF; cdr3_nt: TGTGCCAGCTCACCACCGGTGGCTCGAAGCCAAGAGACCCAGTACTTC
v_call: TRBV13; clone_size: few; j_call: TRBJ1-3; d_call: -; cdr3_aa: CASSRSGAQVSGNTIYF; cdr3_nt: TGTGCCAGCAGCCGAAGCGGGGCCCAGGTCTCTGGAAACACCATATATTTT
v_call: TRBV9; clone_size: -; j_call: TRBJ2-3; d_call: TRBD1; cdr3_aa: CARLQGRTDTQYF; cdr3_nt: TGTGCCAGATTACAGGGGCGCACAGATACGCAGTATTTT
v_call: TRBV6-6; clone_size: once; j_call: TRBJ1-2; d_call: -; cdr3_aa: CASSPEVPPGYTF; cdr3_nt: TGTGCCAGCAGCCCGGAGGTCCCGCCGGGCTACACCTTC
v_call: TRBV7-3; clone_size: -; j_call: TRBJ1-1; d_call: -; cdr3_aa: CASRRSQIMNTEAFF; cdr3_nt: TGTGCCAGCAGACGATCTCAAATTATGAACACTGAAGCTTTCTTT
v_call: TRBV28; clone_size: few; j_call: TRBJ1-5; d_call: TRBD1; cdr3_aa: CATVNSRTGDFRYQPQHF; cdr3_nt: TGTGCCACCGTGAACTCCCGGACAGGGGATTTCCGGTATCAGCCCCAGCATTTT
v_call: TRBV5-1; clone_size: -; j_call: TRBJ1-1; d_call: -; cdr3_aa: CASSFGQTNTEAFF; cdr3_nt: TGCGCCAGCAGCTTCGGGCAGACCAACACTGAAGCTTTCTTT
v_call: TRBV14; clone_size: -; j_call: TRBJ1-1; d_call: -; cdr3_aa: CASSQESGAGNTEAFF; cdr3_nt: TGTGCCAGCAGCCAAGAAAGCGGAGCCGGGAACACTGAAGCTTTCTTT
v_call: TRBV30; clone_size: -; j_call: TRBJ2-7; d_call: TRBD1; cdr3_aa: CAWTPRIVGTGVHPYEQYF; cdr3_nt: TGTGCCTGGACCCCCCGCATTGTGGGGACAGGGGTCCATCCCTACGAGCAGTACTTC
v_call: TRBV5-1; clone_size: -; j_call: TRBJ1-1; d_call: -; cdr3_aa: CASSFSRNTEAFF; cdr3_nt: TGCGCCAGCAGCTTCAGTAGAAACACTGAAGCTTTCTTT
v_call: TRBV7-8; clone_size: -; j_call: TRBJ1-2; d_call: -; cdr3_aa: CASSPSATGRNYGYTF; cdr3_nt: TGTGCCAGCAGCCCCTCCGCGACAGGTCGGAACTATGGCTACACCTTC
v_call: TRBV2; clone_size: -; j_call: TRBJ1-4; d_call: -; cdr3_aa: CASSVAAEKLFF; cdr3_nt: TGTGCCAGCAGTGTAGCAGCCGAAAAACTGTTTTTT
v_call: TRBV30; clone_size: few; j_call: TRBJ1-1; d_call: -; cdr3_aa: CAWSGGGTYTEAFF; cdr3_nt: TGTGCCTGGAGCGGGGGAGGAACATACACTGAAGCTTTCTTT
v_call: TRBV7-9; clone_size: -; j_call: TRBJ1-3; d_call: -; cdr3_aa: CASSFFGRGTGNTIYF; cdr3_nt: TGTGCCAGCAGTTTTTTCGGGAGGGGAACGGGAAACACCATATATTTT
v_call: TRBV6-6; clone_size: -; j_call: TRBJ1-2; d_call: -; cdr3_aa: CASSFQGMGGYTF; cdr3_nt: TGTGCCAGCAGTTTCCAGGGGATGGGTGGCTACACCTTC
v_call: TRBV30; clone_size: -; j_call: TRBJ1-6; d_call: -; cdr3_aa: CAEQGAYNSPLHF; cdr3_nt: TGTGCGGAGCAAGGGGCCTATAATTCACCCCTCCACTTT
v_call: TRBV6-5; clone_size: -; j_call: TRBJ2-1; d_call: -; cdr3_aa: CASRTGGRYNEQFF; cdr3_nt: TGTGCCAGCAGGACCGGAGGGCGGTATAATGAGCAGTTCTTC
v_call: TRBV29-1; clone_size: -; j_call: TRBJ1-1; d_call: -; cdr3_aa: CSILPGQGALAFF; cdr3_nt: TGCAGCATCCTGCCGGGACAAGGTGCCCTAGCTTTCTTT
v_call: TRBV4-3; clone_size: -; j_call: TRBJ2-5; d_call: -; cdr3_aa: CASSQGRTAGETQYF; cdr3_nt: TGCGCCAGCAGCCAAGGAAGAACAGCAGGGGAGACCCAGTACTTC
v_call: TRBV30; clone_size: -; j_call: TRBJ2-7; d_call: TRBD1; cdr3_aa: CAWRGQGSYEQYF; cdr3_nt: TGTGCCTGGAGGGGACAGGGATCGTACGAGCAGTACTTC